This TCR beta chain comes out of a study of blood T cells in healthy people across ages. This CDR3 is 13 amino acids long. Trimming took 5 bases from V and 1 from J, leaving 11 bases between them. In germline, CDR1 is DFQATT, CDR2 SNEGSKA (reference sequence). Using a J-beta primer mix together with a sample-barcoded 5' primer, a second PCR was run for roughly 6 to 12 cycles. MiXCR was run by TCRdb on the 5' RACE reads, yielding one entry per CDR3 protein. The sample carries approximately 830,000 distinct CDR3 sequences, approximately 59% recorded once. The sequence was collected from a man aged 30-40 years in good health. V usage is TRBV20-1 and J usage is TRBJ1-1; D unresolved. The sequenced material came from blood. The CDR3 DNA sequence: TGCAGTGCTGCCTCGACACAGAACACTGAAGCTTTCTTT. Its protein product is CSAASTQNTEAFF.